Listed below are T cell receptor beta chains from one sample, sequenced in a study of shared clonotypes between healthy human individuals. Here immunoSEQ multiplex PCR was the method, and the copy in TCRdb shows in-frame clones only, minus some. The sample contains about 690,000 clones, 90% of which appear only once. Material: memory CD8+ T cells from PBMCs. All receptors derive from a man younger than 30 in good health. Some clones in this sample may be carry-over from other donors' samples. CDR3s include the opening cysteine and the closing phenylalanine or tryptophan. A D gene is named only where the DNA matches it firmly.

v_gene,j_gene,d_gene,CDR3nt,CDR3aa
TRBV5-1,TRBJ2-6,TRBD1,TGCGCCAGCAGTGAGGGACAGGCCATTTGGGGTGGGGCCAACGTCCTGACTTTC,CASSEGQAIWGGANVLTF
TRBV7-7,TRBJ2-1,NA,TGTGCCAGCAGCTCGGATATGTCCTCCTACAATGAGCAGTTCTTC,CASSSDMSSYNEQFF
TRBV7-9,TRBJ1-2,NA,TGTGCCAGCAGGGGAGGGGATTGGGGCTACACCTTC,CASRGGDWGYTF
TRBV27,TRBJ1-1,NA,TGTGCCAGCACATCCCTGGGGGGGGGCACTGAAGCTTTCTTT,CASTSLGGGTEAFF
TRBV11-2,TRBJ1-2,TRBD1,TGTGCCAGCAGCTTAGGGGCTGGCAGGGGGGATGGCTACACCTTC,CASSLGAGRGDGYTF
TRBV5-1,TRBJ1-2,NA,TGCGCCAGCAGCTTGGATTATCTATATGGCTACACCTTC,CASSLDYLYGYTF
TRBV19,TRBJ2-7,NA,TGTGCCAGTAGTTTGCGCGGCGGTCAACACGAGCAGTACTTC,CASSLRGGQHEQYF
TRBV11-2,TRBJ2-7,NA,TGTGCCAGCAGCTTAGTCATGGTCGCAGGGGAGTACGAGCAGTACTTC,CASSLVMVAGEYEQYF
TRBV11-2,TRBJ2-3,NA,TGTGCCAGCAGCTTAGTTGGGAGATCCGCAGATACGCAGTATTTT,CASSLVGRSADTQYF
TRBV5-6,TRBJ2-2,NA,TGTGCCAGCAGCCCTTACAGGACACAACGGGATTCGAACACCGGGGAGCTGTTTTTT,CASSPYRTQRDSNTGELFF
TRBV27,TRBJ2-7,NA,TGTGCCAGCAGTCCTGGTGCGGGGTCCTACGAGCAGTACTTC,CASSPGAGSYEQYF
TRBV2,TRBJ2-7,TRBD2,TGTGCCAGCAATAATGCGGGGAGGGGAAACGAGCAGTACTTC,CASNNAGRGNEQYF
TRBV29-1,TRBJ2-1,NA,TGCAGCGTTGCTCTTTCGTCGGCAGGGGAGTTCTTC,CSVALSSAGEFF
TRBV6-9,TRBJ1-2,NA,TGTGCCAGCAGTGAAGCGCTTCGGGTTAACTATGGCTACACCTTC,CASSEALRVNYGYTF
TRBV27,TRBJ2-1,NA,TGTGCCAGCAGTCCACTCGGAAGCTCCTACAATGAGCAGTTCTTC,CASSPLGSSYNEQFF
TRBV28,TRBJ2-3,TRBD2,TGTGCCAGCAGCTACGGAGGTCGCGGGAGTCTCTCAGCGGATACGCAGTATTTT,CASSYGGRGSLSADTQYF